This T cell receptor (beta chain) is from a study of siplizumab effects on memory and regulatory T cells. The CDR3 is made up of 12 amino acids. Germline CDR1 MNHEY, CDR2 SVGAGI. The V gene lost 3 bases and the J gene lost 3 bases, with 6 bases spanning the gap. The protocol was immunoSEQ multiplex PCR, while the TCRdb copy is restricted to in-frame clones and leaves out a portion. There are more than 90,000 clones in the sample; about nine tenths occur only once, and more than 10% lies in the top ten. This TCR was recovered from a human donor in good health. The chain has TRBV6-5 and TRBJ2-7; D gene ambiguous. Material for sequencing was non-Treg CD4+ T cells sorted from blood. Here the CDR3 DNA reads TGTGCCAGCAGTTATAAGGGCTACGAGCAGTACTTC. It yields the protein CASSYKGYEQYF.